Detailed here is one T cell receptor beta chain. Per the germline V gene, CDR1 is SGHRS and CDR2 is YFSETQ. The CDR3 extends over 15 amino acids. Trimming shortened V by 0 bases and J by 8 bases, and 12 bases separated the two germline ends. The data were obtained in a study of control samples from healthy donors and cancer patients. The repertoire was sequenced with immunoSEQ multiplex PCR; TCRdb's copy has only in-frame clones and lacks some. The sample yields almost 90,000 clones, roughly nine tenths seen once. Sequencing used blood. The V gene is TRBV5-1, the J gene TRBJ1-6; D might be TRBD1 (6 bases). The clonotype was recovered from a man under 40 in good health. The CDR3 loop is CASSLEGQGYSPLHF. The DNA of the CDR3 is TGCGCCAGCAGCTTGGAGGGACAAGGATATTCACCCCTCCACTTT.